This TCR beta chain was found in a study of blood T cell repertoires in COVID-19. Study-wide background: The analysed material was cDNA or gDNA that came from T cells, B-cell-depleted T cells, or PBMCs.

The method was immunoSEQ multiplex PCR; TCRdb's version includes in-frame clones alone and lacks a portion of them. The sample yields approximately 300,000 clones, roughly nine tenths seen once. Looked up from germline, CDR1 is MDHEN and CDR2 is SYDVKM. V lost 2 bases and J lost 3, with 16 bases in between. This CDR3 is 17 amino acids long. This clonotype was sampled from a man between 60 and 70 years old who had recovered from COVID-19. This chain joins TRBV28 and TRBJ2-2; D is unclear. Sequencing was performed on PBMCs or T cells enriched from blood (not recorded which). The CDR3 DNA is TGTGCCAGCAGTTTACCCCTCGCCGGTAGTGACACCGGGGAGCTGTTTTTT. This translates into CASSLPLAGSDTGELFF.